This T cell receptor (beta chain) stems from a study of OX40 agonist ivuxolimab in advanced cancers. Study-level information: Ivuxolimab, an agonistic anti-OX40 (CD134) antibody, was given to patients.

Sequencing was performed with immunoSEQ multiplex PCR; in TCRdb, only in-frame clones are kept and a portion is missing. The table records around 80,000 clones, around 83% of them present only once. Turning to this clone: What it recognizes is unknown.

Study conclusions and caveats: Average numbers of expanded clones were greater in CD8+ T cells than in CD4+.

Germline V gene data show CDR1 as SGHRS and CDR2 as YFSETQ. This CDR3 contains 15 residues. V dropped 2 bases and J dropped 2 bases, with 13 bases sitting between them. The sample was CD4+ or CD8+ T cells sorted from blood, taken in a trial of the OX40 agonist ivuxolimab. The clonotype was recovered from an adult with an advanced solid tumor such as melanoma, head and neck, liver or kidney cancer. The chain recombines TRBV5-1 with TRBJ2-5; D may be TRBD1 (5 bases). The CDR3 spells CASSFYQGGQETQYF. CDR3 DNA sequence: TGCGCCAGCAGCTTCTATCAGGGTGGTCAAGAGACCCAGTACTTC.